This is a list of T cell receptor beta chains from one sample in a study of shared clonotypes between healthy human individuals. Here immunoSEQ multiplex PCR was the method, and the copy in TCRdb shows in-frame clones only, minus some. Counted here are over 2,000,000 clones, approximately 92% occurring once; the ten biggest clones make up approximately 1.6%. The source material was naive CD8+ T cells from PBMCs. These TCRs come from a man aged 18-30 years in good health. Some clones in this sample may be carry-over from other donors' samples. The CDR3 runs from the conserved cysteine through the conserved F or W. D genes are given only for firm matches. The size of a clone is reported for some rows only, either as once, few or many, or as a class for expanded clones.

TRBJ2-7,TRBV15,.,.,CATRWDRSDEQYF,TGTGCCACCCGATGGGACCGTTCGGACGAGCAGTACTTC
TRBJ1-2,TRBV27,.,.,CASTPRGKYYGYTF,TGTGCCAGCACCCCGAGGGGGAAGTACTATGGCTACACCTTC
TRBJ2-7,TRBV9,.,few,CASSVGGSSYEQYF,TGTGCCAGCAGCGTAGGGGGTTCCTCCTACGAGCAGTACTTC
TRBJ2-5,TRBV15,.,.,CATSRTIEPRNRETQYF,TGTGCCACCAGCAGGACTATAGAGCCAAGAAATAGGGAGACCCAGTACTTC
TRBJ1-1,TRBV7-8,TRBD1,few,CASSHRTGSNTEAFF,TGTGCCAGCAGCCATCGGACAGGGTCGAACACTGAAGCTTTCTTT
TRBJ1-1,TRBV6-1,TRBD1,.,CASRETGGSTEAFF,TGTGCCAGCAGGGAGACAGGGGGTTCAACTGAAGCTTTCTTT
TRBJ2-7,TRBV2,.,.,CASSGQNHEQYF,TGTGCCAGCAGTGGACAGAATCACGAGCAGTACTTC
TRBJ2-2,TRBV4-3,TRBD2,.,CASSQDITSGRARSVPGELFF,TGCGCCAGCAGCCAGGACATCACTAGCGGGAGGGCCAGGAGCGTCCCCGGGGAGCTGTTTTTT
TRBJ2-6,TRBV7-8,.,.,CASSFVDSSNGANVLTF,TGTGCCAGCAGCTTTGTCGACAGTAGTAACGGGGCCAACGTCCTGACTTTC
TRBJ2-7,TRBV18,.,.,CASSLGFEGEQYF,TGTGCCAGCTCACTCGGGTTTGAAGGCGAGCAGTACTTC
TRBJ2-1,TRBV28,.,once,CAISGAYNEQFF,TGTGCCATCTCAGGGGCCTACAATGAGCAGTTCTTC
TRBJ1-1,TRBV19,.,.,CASSYRDARTEAFF,TGTGCCAGTAGTTACAGGGACGCGCGCACTGAAGCTTTCTTT
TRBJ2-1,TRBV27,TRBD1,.,CASSFKRGLMEYNEQFF,TGTGCCAGCAGTTTTAAGAGGGGGCTGATGGAATACAATGAGCAGTTCTTC
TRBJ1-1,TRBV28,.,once,CASSLSSLNTEAFF,TGTGCCAGCAGTTTGTCTTCACTGAACACTGAAGCTTTCTTT
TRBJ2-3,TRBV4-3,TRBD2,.,CASSQESRLAGARGTQYF,TGCGCCAGCAGCCAAGAAAGTCGACTAGCGGGAGCCCGAGGTACGCAGTATTTT
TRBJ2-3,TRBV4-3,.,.,CASSQVSHQARPQYF,TGCGCCAGCAGCCAAGTTTCACACCAGGCTCGACCGCAGTATTTT
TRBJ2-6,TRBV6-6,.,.,CASTIGSGANVLTF,TGTGCCAGCACCATCGGCTCCGGGGCCAACGTCCTGACTTTC
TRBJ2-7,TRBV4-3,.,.,CASSQDSPGSYEQYF,TGCGCCAGCAGCCAAGATTCCCCCGGATCCTACGAGCAGTACTTC
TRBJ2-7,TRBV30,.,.,CAWNRGAGAPEQYF,TGTGCCTGGAATCGGGGGGCGGGAGCACCCGAGCAGTACTTC
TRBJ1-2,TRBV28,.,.,CASSSETENYGYTF,TGTGCCAGCAGTTCTGAGACAGAAAACTATGGCTACACCTTC
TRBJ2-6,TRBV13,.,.,CASSSITAGGLPGANVLTF,TGTGCCAGCAGCTCTATCACGGCGGGTGGGCTCCCTGGGGCCAACGTCCTGACTTTC
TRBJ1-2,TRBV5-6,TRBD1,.,CASSLANRGGIYGYTF,TGTGCCAGCAGCTTGGCTAACAGGGGAGGGATCTATGGCTACACCTTC
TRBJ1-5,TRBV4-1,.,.,CASSQGGPKGQPQHF,TGCGCCAGCAGCCAAGGGGGCCCCAAGGGGCAGCCCCAGCATTTT
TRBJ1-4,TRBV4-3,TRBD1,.,CASSQRGTGTQKLFF,TGCGCCAGCAGCCAAAGAGGGACAGGGACCCAAAAACTGTTTTTT
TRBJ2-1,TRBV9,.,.,CASSMLIYNEQFF,TGTGCCAGCAGCATGCTCATCTACAATGAGCAGTTCTTC
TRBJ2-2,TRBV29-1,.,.,CSVRGSGELFF,TGCAGCGTGAGGGGATCCGGGGAGCTGTTTTTT
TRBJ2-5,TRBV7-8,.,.,CASSPRGIRSKETQYF,TGTGCCAGCAGCCCGAGGGGGATACGGTCCAAAGAGACCCAGTACTTC
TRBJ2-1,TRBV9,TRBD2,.,CASSGSSGIRRNEQFF,TGTGCCAGCAGCGGATCCAGCGGGATAAGGAGAAATGAGCAGTTCTTC
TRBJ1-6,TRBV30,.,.,CAWSYNSPLHF,TGTGCCTGGAGCTATAATTCACCCCTCCACTTT
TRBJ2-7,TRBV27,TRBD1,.,CASSLQGSSYEQYF,TGTGCCAGCAGTCTACAGGGGAGTAGCTACGAGCAGTACTTC
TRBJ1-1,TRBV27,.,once,CASSIKSAAFF,TGTGCCAGCAGTATAAAGTCTGCAGCTTTCTTT
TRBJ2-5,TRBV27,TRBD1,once,CASSPGTAGMGETQYF,TGTGCCAGCAGCCCCGGGACAGCCGGGATGGGAGAGACCCAGTACTTC
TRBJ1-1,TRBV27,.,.,CASRVGAWGPEAFF,TGTGCCAGCAGGGTGGGGGCATGGGGCCCTGAAGCTTTCTTT
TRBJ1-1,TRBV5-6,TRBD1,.,CASSHSTGFTEAFF,TGTGCCAGCAGCCATTCGACAGGGTTCACTGAAGCTTTCTTT
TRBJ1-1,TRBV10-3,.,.,CAISDVDSMNTEAFF,TGTGCCATCAGTGACGTCGACAGCATGAACACTGAAGCTTTCTTT
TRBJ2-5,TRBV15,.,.,CATSRGERTQETQYF,TGTGCCACCAGCAGAGGAGAGAGAACCCAAGAGACCCAGTACTTC
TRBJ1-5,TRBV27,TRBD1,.,CASSPPGQLNQPQHF,TGTGCCAGCAGTCCCCCGGGACAGCTCAATCAGCCCCAGCATTTT
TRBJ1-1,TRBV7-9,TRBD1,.,CASSLLTGMNTEAFF,TGTGCCAGCAGCTTATTGACAGGGATGAACACTGAAGCTTTCTTT
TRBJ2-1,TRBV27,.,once,CASSYLGVNEQFF,TGTGCCAGCAGTTACTTAGGGGTCAATGAGCAGTTCTTC
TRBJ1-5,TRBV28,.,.,CASSLAPGRGPGNQPQHF,TGTGCCAGCAGTTTAGCCCCCGGACGGGGACCGGGCAATCAGCCCCAGCATTTT
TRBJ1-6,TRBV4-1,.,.,CASSQGWSSLHF,TGCGCCAGCAGCCAAGGCTGGTCATCCCTCCACTTT
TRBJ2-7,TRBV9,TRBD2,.,CASSVWLADEQYF,TGTGCCAGCAGCGTTTGGCTAGCGGATGAGCAGTACTTC
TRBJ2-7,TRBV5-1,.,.,CASSLDGGRLAYEQYF,TGCGCCAGCAGCTTGGATGGGGGCAGGCTGGCCTACGAGCAGTACTTC
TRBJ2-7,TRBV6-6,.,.,CASCSRDLYEQYF,TGTGCCAGCTGCTCTAGGGACTTATACGAGCAGTACTTC
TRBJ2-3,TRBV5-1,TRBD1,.,CASSWQGQGAPDTQYF,TGCGCCAGCAGCTGGCAGGGACAGGGGGCGCCGGATACGCAGTATTTT
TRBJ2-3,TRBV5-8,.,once,CASSSIGGLRGDTQYF,TGTGCCAGCAGCTCTATCGGGGGCTTGCGGGGAGATACGCAGTATTTT
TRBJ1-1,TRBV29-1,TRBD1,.,CSAPRQGSNTEAFF,TGCAGCGCGCCCCGACAGGGGTCGAACACTGAAGCTTTCTTT
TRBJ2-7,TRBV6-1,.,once,CASSEERNGYEQYF,TGTGCCAGCAGTGAAGAACGGAACGGGTACGAGCAGTACTTC
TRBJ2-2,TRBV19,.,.,CATSYGLAGELFF,TGTGCCACCTCGTACGGTCTTGCCGGGGAGCTGTTTTTT
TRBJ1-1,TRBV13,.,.,CASSLRTSVNTEAFF,TGTGCCAGCAGCTTAAGGACAAGCGTGAACACTGAAGCTTTCTTT
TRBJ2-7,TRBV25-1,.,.,CASRWTDSYEQYF,TGTGCCAGCAGATGGACAGATTCCTACGAGCAGTACTTC
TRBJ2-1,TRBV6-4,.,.,CASSDSFTGAYNEQFF,TGTGCCAGCAGTGACTCGTTTACAGGCGCCTACAATGAGCAGTTCTTC
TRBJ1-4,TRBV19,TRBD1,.,CASRPGQGVRPNEKLFF,TGTGCCAGTAGACCGGGACAGGGAGTAAGGCCTAATGAAAAACTGTTTTTT
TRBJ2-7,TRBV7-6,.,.,CASTLLDIGSYEQYF,TGTGCCAGCACCCTACTGGATATCGGATCCTACGAGCAGTACTTC
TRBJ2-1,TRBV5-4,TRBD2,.,CASRPGLAGLDEQFF,TGTGCCAGCAGACCGGGACTAGCGGGCTTGGATGAGCAGTTCTTC
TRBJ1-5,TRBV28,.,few,CASSFTGNQPQHF,TGTGCCAGCAGTTTTACCGGCAATCAGCCCCAGCATTTT
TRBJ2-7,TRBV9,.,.,CASSGAGPSSYEQYF,TGTGCCAGCAGCGGGGCGGGACCGAGCTCCTACGAGCAGTACTTC